The sequence of this T cell receptor beta chain was determined in a study of cytomegalovirus exposure and HLA in healthy donors (TCRdb year 2017). General notes on the study: In an earlier analysis of 587 of the donors, about 260 Gb of sequence data and approximately 120 million unique TCR beta sequences from about 190 million T cells were reported. An early release covering roughly 600 HLA-typed donors comprised 250 to 350 gigabases of sequencing data and around 80 million unique TCR sequences. The genetic ancestry cluster associated with self-reported Caucasian donors included about 84% of the roughly 390 genotyped donors. The aim of the study was to test whether cataloging public T cell receptors could identify signatures of past pathogen exposure. The study used immunosequencing to profile the T cell repertoires of around 600 subjects and linked those repertoires to cytomegalovirus serostatus. Along with the approximately 670-subject first cohort, a separate validation cohort of around 120 different subjects was used. To predict cytomegalovirus infection status, the study combined high-throughput TCR immunosequencing, statistical association of individual TCRs with disease status, and machine learning. A later analysis re-examined previously published TCR beta repertoires from more than 550 donors and added high-resolution HLA genotyping to investigate patterns of TCR occurrence. Rather than using new phenotypic data, the later analysis identified candidate immune exposures from TCR beta sequences and from how often those sequences occurred across donors. An earlier analysis of 587 of the donors used high-throughput TCR beta sequencing to judge whether each TCR beta V gene segment behaved as functional or pseudogenic. Donor age, sex, ethnicity and CMV serostatus were compiled together with the repertoire data. A later genetic analysis took genome-wide SNP genotypes for about three fifths of the 666 donors and used that subset as a discovery cohort. Every discovery cohort repertoire had been produced on one sequencing platform. Class I and class II HLA loci were covered by the typing at four-digit resolution. Typing coverage varied by locus: roughly 620-640 donors for A, B, C, DRB1 and DQB1; more than 500 for DQA1; around 610 for DPA1; more than 450 for DPB1. A few DR-DQ haplotypes were handled as single units for association and clustering because linkage in the cohort was strong. Across some 400 genotyped donors of the cohort, an average of 235,054 unique TCR beta nucleotide sequences per donor were sequenced, and roughly a sixth of those sequences were non-productive. General findings and caveats noted by the study authors: In vitro tests confirmed that three of the cytomegalovirus-associated TCR beta chains recognize cytomegalovirus antigens. Because counts were too low, around 17 rarely observed V segments, including chromosome 9 orphons, were left out of the earlier analysis of some 600 of the donors. Some IMGT-functional V segments, including TRBV6-2 and TRBV6-3, could not be told apart with the 87-base-pair reads, so those segments were excluded. A later genetic analysis reported fewer N-insertions in productive TCRs among donors in an Asian-associated ancestry cluster than the approximately 700-donor mean. This cohort had only TCR beta chains sequenced, and the lack of alpha or paired-chain data limited which features could be detected. The study gave a list of about 160 TCR beta chains associated with cytomegalovirus. Most TCR sequences were seen in very few donors, while some public TCRs were found in many individuals. In a later analysis, HLA-associated TCR beta chains showed more clonal expansion and lower generation probabilities than non-associated chains that were equally common. In an earlier analysis of fewer than 700 of the donors, most TCR beta V segments appeared in productive rearrangements about 87% or about 30% of the time, broadly matching IMGT annotations. Immune exposure information for the cohort was limited to CMV serostatus. Cytomegalovirus status was reported to be diagnosed by the classifier with high specificity and sensitivity in both the original and validation cohorts. Strong co-occurrence of HLA alleles, especially DR and DQ, made assigning TCR associations to individual alleles difficult. In a later analysis, most CMV-associated TCR beta chains were found to appear HLA-restricted, with HLA associations seemingly driven largely by CMV exposure. A cluster of highly shared sequence variants was judged likely to be a technical artifact of the sequencing pipeline. It was suggested by the authors that the approach could potentially be generalized to other disease states and immunological phenotypes. A further reported finding was that TCR beta sequences accurately predicted the HLA-A and HLA-B alleles for most subjects in the first cohort. A later analysis reported that several top co-occurrence clusters appeared linked to parvovirus B19, influenza, CMV and Epstein-Barr virus. A later analysis associated about 17,000 TCR beta sequences with specific HLA alleles at a false discovery rate of 0.05. According to a later analysis, TCR association rates differed among HLA loci, with DRB1 alleles showing the most associated TCRs and HLA-C alleles showing the fewest. HLA typing was unavailable for some donors at each locus, so association tests used only the typed subset. A later genetic analysis associated a missense DCLRE1C variant with V-gene and J-gene trimming of TCR beta chains, and an independent cohort replicated the association. Linkage disequilibrium might explain the correlated functional status among segregating V segments, but an unknown experimental factor could not be excluded. Roughly uniform sequencing depth across donors was assumed in presence/absence analyses, although this assumption may not hold.

In total, about 650 healthy bone marrow donors made up the cohort. All cohort members were sampled while nominally healthy, although unrecorded immune exposures were likely present. The donor tested CMV seronegative, placing the donor among the 350 to 400 seronegative members of the cohort. Every donor gave a peripheral blood sample, and the peripheral blood mononuclear cells from that sample were used for TCR beta sequencing. The Qiagen DNeasy Blood Extraction Kit was used to extract genomic DNA from the blood cell samples. Library preparation employed the immunoSEQ multiplex PCR assay. For the multiplex PCR, a mixture combining 60 forward primers for TCR Vbeta segments and 13 reverse primers for TCR Jbeta segments was used. The CDR3 region of rearranged TCR beta genes was amplified from genomic DNA with a multiplex PCR assay. The amplified TCR beta libraries were sequenced on the Illumina HiSeq System as 87-base-pair reads. The authors processed their data as follows. A later analysis tallied roughly 78 million unique TCR beta chains across the 610 or so repertoires, and around 10 million of those chains were shared by two or more donors. To remove PCR and sequencing errors, raw reads were error-corrected and collapsed into unique sequences using a nearest-neighbor algorithm that merged closely related sequences. Alignment of CDR3 sequences to IMGT reference sequences was used to assign V, D and J gene segments. For a sequence to be retained, at least a six-nucleotide match to both a V gene segment and a J gene segment was required. A rearrangement counted as productive if the CDR3 had no stop codons and remained in frame with V and J, and every other rearrangement counted as non-productive. CDR3 was defined according to IMGT convention as the region running from the second conserved V-encoded cysteine to the conserved J-encoded phenylalanine. The earlier analysis of 500 to 650 of the donors excluded any sequence lacking an unambiguous match to a single V gene segment. An earlier analysis of several hundred of the donors classified V segments as functional when productive rearrangements were above 56.7% and as segregating when the standard deviation between donors was above 5%. A statistical classification framework was built to diagnose cytomegalovirus status from the catalog of TCR beta chain sequences. V and J gene assignment, in a later analysis, came from comparing TCR nucleotide sequences with IMGT/GENE-DB human TR gene sequences. The TCRdist pipeline was used in a later analysis to assign CDR3 sequences and most-parsimonious VDJ recombination scenarios. In a later analysis, each TCR beta chain was defined by its CDR3 amino acid sequence together with its V-gene family, and reads without a unique V-gene family were excluded. A later analysis removed several hundred highly shared, low-generation-probability nucleotide sequences to deal with suspected cross-contamination and a sequencing artifact. For each public chain, a later analysis derived a clonal expansion index from normalized ranks of inferred template counts within each repertoire. In a later analysis, generation probabilities were computed with a VDJ recombination model fitted to out-of-frame rearrangements, and the resulting probabilities were checked against IGoR. Hypergeometric tests were used in a later analysis to score TCR-TCR, TCR-HLA and TCR-CMV co-occurrence, with a repertoire-size bias correction applied to the TCR pairs. A later analysis estimated false discovery rates by permuting HLA or CMV assignments 20 times. In a later analysis, co-occurring TCRs were grouped using DBSCAN, with TCRdist sequence similarity added in when clustering inside HLA-allele-positive subsets. Repertoires with fewer than 30,000 or more than 120,000 public chains were left out of co-occurrence clustering, as were about 5 repertoires with anomalous nucleotide sharing. TCRdb holds this immuneACCESS table with in-frame rearrangements only. Some clones are missing; in checked studies, unresolved V genes explain under half, and the rest has no known cause. The V and J calls and clone size come from that table; D and trimming were worked out from the DNA. This sample gives about 150,000 clones in total; roughly 65% of them show up just once. Roughly 4.7% of the sample lies in the top ten.

Clipping removes 3 bases from V and 4 bases from J, with 7 as the unmatched junction base count. The CDR3 measures 15 amino acids from cysteine to phenylalanine. Just the 45-base CDR3 DNA is kept, in frame starting at base 1. CDR1 GTSNPN and CDR2 SVGIG are derived from the germline V gene (reference sequence). Concerning this clone: The antigen it recognizes is unknown. Base-call qualities are not available, and no considerably larger clone is one nucleotide away.

Rearrangement joined TRBV30 to TRBJ2-3; the central 10 bases match TRBD1. This TCR derives from a man in his sixties in good health and CMV-seronegative. Sequenced material: PBMCs. The CDR3 protein sequence reads: CAWSYGTGDADTQYF. The base sequence is TGTGCCTGGAGCTACGGGACAGGGGATGCAGATACGCAGTATTTT.